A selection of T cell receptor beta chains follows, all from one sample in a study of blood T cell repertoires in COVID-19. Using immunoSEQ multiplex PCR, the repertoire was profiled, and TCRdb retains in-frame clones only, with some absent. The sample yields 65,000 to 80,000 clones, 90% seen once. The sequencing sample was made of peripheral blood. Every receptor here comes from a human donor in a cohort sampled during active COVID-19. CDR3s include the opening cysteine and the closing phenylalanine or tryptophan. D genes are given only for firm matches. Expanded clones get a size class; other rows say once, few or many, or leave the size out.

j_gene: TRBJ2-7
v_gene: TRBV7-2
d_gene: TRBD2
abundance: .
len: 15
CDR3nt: TGTGCCAGCAGCTTAGCTCTAGCGGGAGTAGGGGAGCAGTACTTC
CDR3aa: CASSLALAGVGEQYF

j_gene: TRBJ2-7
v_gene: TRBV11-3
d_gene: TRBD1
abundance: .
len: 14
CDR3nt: TGTGCCAGCAGCTTAGCGGGACAGGGTAGCGAGCAGTACTTC
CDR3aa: CASSLAGQGSEQYF

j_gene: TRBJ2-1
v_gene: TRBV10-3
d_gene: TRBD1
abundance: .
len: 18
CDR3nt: TGTGCCATCAGTGAGAGATCCGGGACAGGGAGTACCTACAATGAGCAGTTCTTC
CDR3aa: CAISERSGTGSTYNEQFF

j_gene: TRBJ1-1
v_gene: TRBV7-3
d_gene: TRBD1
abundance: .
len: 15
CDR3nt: TGTGCCAGCAGCCAAACCGGGACAGCGAACACTGAAGCTTTCTTT
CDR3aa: CASSQTGTANTEAFF

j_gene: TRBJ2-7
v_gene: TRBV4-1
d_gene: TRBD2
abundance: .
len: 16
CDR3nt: TGCGCCAGCAGCCCCGGACTAGCGGGAGACTCCTACGAGCAGTACTTC
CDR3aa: CASSPGLAGDSYEQYF

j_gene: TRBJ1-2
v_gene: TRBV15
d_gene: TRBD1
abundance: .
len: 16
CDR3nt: TGTGCCACCAGCTCCCCGGGACAGAGCCTCCCCTATGGCTACACCTTC
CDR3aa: CATSSPGQSLPYGYTF

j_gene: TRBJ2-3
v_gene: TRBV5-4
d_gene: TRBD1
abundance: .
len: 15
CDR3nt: TGTGCCAGCAGCTTGGGAGGGACAGACACAGATACGCAGTATTTT
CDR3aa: CASSLGGTDTDTQYF

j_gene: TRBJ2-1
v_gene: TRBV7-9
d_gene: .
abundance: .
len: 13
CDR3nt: TGTGCCAGCAGCTCATCGGACAGACATGAGCAGTTCTTC
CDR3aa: CASSSSDRHEQFF

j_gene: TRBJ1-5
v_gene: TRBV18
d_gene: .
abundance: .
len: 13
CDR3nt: TGTGCCAGCTCACCGGGGCGCAATCAGCCCCAGCATTTT
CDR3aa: CASSPGRNQPQHF

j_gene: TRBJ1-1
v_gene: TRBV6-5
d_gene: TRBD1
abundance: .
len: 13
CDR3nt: TGTGCCAGTCTCAGGGGGTCGGGCACTGAAGCTTTCTTT
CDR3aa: CASLRGSGTEAFF

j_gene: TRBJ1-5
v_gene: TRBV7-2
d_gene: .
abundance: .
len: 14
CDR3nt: TGTGCCAGCAGCTCCGGACAATCGGATCAGCCCCAGCATTTT
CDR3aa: CASSSGQSDQPQHF

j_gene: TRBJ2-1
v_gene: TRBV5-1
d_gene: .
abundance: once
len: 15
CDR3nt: TGCGCCAGCAGCTTGGCGGGGGACTCCTACAATGAGCAGTTCTTC
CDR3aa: CASSLAGDSYNEQFF

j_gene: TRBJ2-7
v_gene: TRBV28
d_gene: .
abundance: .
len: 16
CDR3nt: TGTGCCAGCAGGAACCTCGGGTCAAAGAAGTCGGACGAGCAGTACTTC
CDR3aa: CASRNLGSKKSDEQYF

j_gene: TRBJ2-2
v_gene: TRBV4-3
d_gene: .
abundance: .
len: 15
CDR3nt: TGCGCCAGCAGCCAAGATGTCCCTTCCACCGGGGAGCTGTTTTTT
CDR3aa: CASSQDVPSTGELFF

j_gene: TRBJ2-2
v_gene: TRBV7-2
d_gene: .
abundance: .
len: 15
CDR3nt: TGTGCCAGCAGCTTAGACACAGGTGTTACCGGGGAGCTGTTTTTT
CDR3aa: CASSLDTGVTGELFF

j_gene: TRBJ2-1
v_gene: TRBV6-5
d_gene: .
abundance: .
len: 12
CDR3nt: TGTGCCAGCAGTACAGACAGCGATGAGCAGTTCTTC
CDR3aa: CASSTDSDEQFF

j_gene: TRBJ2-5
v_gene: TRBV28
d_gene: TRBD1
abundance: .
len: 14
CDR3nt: TGTGCCAGCAGCGCGACAGGGGCGGGAGAGACCCAGTACTTC
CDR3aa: CASSATGAGETQYF

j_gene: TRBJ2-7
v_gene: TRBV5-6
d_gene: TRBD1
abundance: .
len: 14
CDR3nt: TGTGCCAGCAGCAACAAAGGGGGCGCCGGCGAGCAGTACTTC
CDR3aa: CASSNKGGAGEQYF

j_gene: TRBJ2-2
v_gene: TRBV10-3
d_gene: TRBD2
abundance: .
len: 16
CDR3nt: TGTGCCACCACCGCGACTAGCGAAGCGAACACCGGGGAGCTGTTTTTT
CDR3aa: CATTATSEANTGELFF

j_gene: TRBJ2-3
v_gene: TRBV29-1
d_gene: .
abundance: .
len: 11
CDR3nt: TGCAGCGTTGAAGGAGGGGATACGCAGTATTTT
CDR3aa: CSVEGGDTQYF

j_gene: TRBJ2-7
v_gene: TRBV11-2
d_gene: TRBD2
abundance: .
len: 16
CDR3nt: TGTGCCAGCAGCTTAGGTGGGGGGAGGGGCTCCTACGAGCAGTACTTC
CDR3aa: CASSLGGGRGSYEQYF

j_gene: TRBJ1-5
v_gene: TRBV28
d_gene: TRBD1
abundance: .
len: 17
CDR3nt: TGTGCCAGCAGCACTAGACAGGGGGCTTCGGCAAATCAGCCCCAGCATTTT
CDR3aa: CASSTRQGASANQPQHF

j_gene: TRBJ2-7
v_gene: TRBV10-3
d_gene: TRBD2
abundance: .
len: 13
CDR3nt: TGTGCCATCAGTGCGGGAGGGACCTACGAGCAGTACTTC
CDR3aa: CAISAGGTYEQYF

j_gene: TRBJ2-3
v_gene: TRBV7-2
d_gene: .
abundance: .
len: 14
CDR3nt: TGTGCCAGCAGCTCGGCGACACGCTCAGATACGCAGTATTTT
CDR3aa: CASSSATRSDTQYF

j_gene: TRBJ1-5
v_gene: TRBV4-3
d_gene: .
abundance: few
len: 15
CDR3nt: TGCGCCAGCAGTCTAGAGGACAAGAATAATCAGCCCCAGCATTTT
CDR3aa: CASSLEDKNNQPQHF

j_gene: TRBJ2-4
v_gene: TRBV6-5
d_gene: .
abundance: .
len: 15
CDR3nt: TGTGCCAGCAGCGGCCGAACTAGTCCCAAAAACATTCAGTACTTC
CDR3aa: CASSGRTSPKNIQYF

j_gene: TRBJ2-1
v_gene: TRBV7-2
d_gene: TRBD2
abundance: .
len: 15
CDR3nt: TGTGCCAGCAGCTCCTGGACTAGCGGGAGCAATGAGCAGTTCTTC
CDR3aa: CASSSWTSGSNEQFF

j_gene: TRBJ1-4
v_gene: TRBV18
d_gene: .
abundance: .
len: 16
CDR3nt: TGTGCCAGCTCACCGGGGGGACGAACCTCTAATGAAAAACTGTTTTTT
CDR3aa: CASSPGGRTSNEKLFF

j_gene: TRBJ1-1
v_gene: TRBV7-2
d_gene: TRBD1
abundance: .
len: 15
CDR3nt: TGTGCCAGCAGCGCGCGGGACAGGGGTTGGACTGAAGCTTTCTTT
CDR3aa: CASSARDRGWTEAFF

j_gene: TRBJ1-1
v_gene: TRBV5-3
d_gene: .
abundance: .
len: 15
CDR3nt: TGTGCCAGAAGCAATTACGACGGGGAACCCACTGAAGCTTTCTTT
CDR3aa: CARSNYDGEPTEAFF

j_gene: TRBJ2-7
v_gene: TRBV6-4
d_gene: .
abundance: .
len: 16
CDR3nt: TGTGCCAGCAGTGACTCGACCAGGAGGAGCTCCTACGAGCAGTACTTC
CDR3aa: CASSDSTRRSSYEQYF

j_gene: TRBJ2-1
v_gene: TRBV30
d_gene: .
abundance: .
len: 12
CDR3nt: TGTGCCTGGAGTGTAGCCAGAGGTGAGCAGTTCTTC
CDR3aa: CAWSVARGEQFF